Listed below are T cell receptor beta chains from one sample, sequenced in a study of shared clonotypes between healthy human individuals. This table comes from immunoSEQ multiplex PCR, and its TCRdb copy is limited to in-frame clones, with some not included. The data contain hundreds of thousands of clones, 95% of them seen just once; the ten biggest clones take up over 0.1%. Sequenced sample: naive CD8+ T cells sorted from blood. The receptors derive from a woman in her thirties in good health. Both conserved end residues are part of each CDR3. A D gene is named only where the DNA matches it firmly. Size is omitted from some rows. Given values are once, few, many or a class for expanded clones.

NA,NA,TRBV28,TRBJ2-1,CASKGLIGSYNEQFF,TGTGCCAGCAAGGGGTTAATAGGGTCGTACAATGAGCAGTTCTTC
NA,TRBD1,TRBV25-1,TRBJ2-1,CASSDRGQGENEQFF,TGTGCCAGCAGTGATAGGGGACAGGGGGAGAATGAGCAGTTCTTC
NA,TRBD2,TRBV5-5,TRBJ2-7,CASSLYREGYEQYF,TGTGCCAGCAGCTTATACCGGGAGGGCTACGAGCAGTACTTC
NA,TRBD2,TRBV25-1,TRBJ2-7,CASSSDRMAREGNYEQYF,TGTGCCAGCAGTTCGGATAGAATGGCGCGGGAGGGAAACTACGAGCAGTACTTC
NA,TRBD1,TRBV7-9,TRBJ2-2,CASSSLAGPDRVDTGELFF,TGTGCCAGCAGCTCCCTTGCCGGTCCGGACAGGGTCGACACCGGGGAGCTGTTTTTT
NA,TRBD2,TRBV25-1,TRBJ2-7,CASSEAGGGYEQYF,TGTGCCAGCAGTGAAGCGGGAGGGGGCTACGAGCAGTACTTC
once,TRBD1,TRBV2,TRBJ1-4,CASSAGTGGPNEKLFF,TGTGCCAGCAGCGCCGGGACAGGGGGACCAAATGAAAAACTGTTTTTT
once,TRBD1,TRBV27,TRBJ2-2,CASSFEGTANTGELFF,TGTGCCAGCAGTTTCGAAGGGACAGCGAACACCGGGGAGCTGTTTTTT
NA,NA,TRBV29-1,TRBJ2-7,CSGSGDKQYF,TGCAGCGGTTCGGGGGACAAGCAGTACTTC
NA,TRBD1,TRBV5-4,TRBJ1-2,CASSFWTGDYGYTF,TGTGCCAGCAGCTTTTGGACAGGGGACTATGGCTACACCTTC
NA,NA,TRBV27,TRBJ2-7,CASSSRGPYEQYF,TGTGCCAGCAGTTCTCGGGGTCCCTACGAGCAGTACTTC
NA,NA,TRBV6-5,TRBJ2-3,CASSYSSSGGIDTQYF,TGTGCCAGCAGTTACTCCAGTAGTGGGGGCATAGATACGCAGTATTTT
NA,NA,TRBV5-1,TRBJ2-7,CASRGAGSYEQYF,TGCGCCAGCAGGGGAGCGGGTTCCTACGAGCAGTACTTC
NA,NA,TRBV28,TRBJ2-1,CASSPLGGNYNEQFF,TGTGCCAGCAGCCCTCTTGGCGGGAACTACAATGAGCAGTTCTTC
NA,TRBD1,TRBV5-1,TRBJ2-3,CASSLQGQGPTDTQYF,TGCGCCAGCAGCTTGCAGGGACAGGGACCCACAGATACGCAGTATTTT
NA,TRBD1,TRBV18,TRBJ2-7,CASSPGTGTYEQYF,TGTGCCAGCTCCCCCGGGACAGGAACCTACGAGCAGTACTTC
NA,TRBD2,TRBV9,TRBJ2-5,CASSVSAGLAIETQYF,TGTGCCAGCAGCGTCTCGGCGGGACTAGCGATAGAGACCCAGTACTTC
NA,NA,TRBV5-6,TRBJ1-2,CASSLGFTGDGYTF,TGTGCCAGCAGCTTGGGTTTTACAGGAGATGGCTACACCTTC
NA,TRBD2,TRBV11-3,TRBJ2-1,CASSPGASGQLYNEQFF,TGTGCCAGCAGCCCCGGGGCTAGCGGGCAGCTGTACAATGAGCAGTTCTTC
NA,NA,TRBV4-1,TRBJ2-3,CASSQNTGATDTQYF,TGCGCCAGCAGCCAGAATACGGGGGCCACAGATACGCAGTATTTT
NA,TRBD1,TRBV19,TRBJ2-4,CASSISGTGGGQYF,TGTGCCAGTAGTATCTCCGGGACAGGGGGAGGTCAGTACTTC
NA,TRBD1,TRBV28,TRBJ2-7,CASRDRGHEQYF,TGTGCCAGCAGGGACAGGGGCCACGAGCAGTACTTC